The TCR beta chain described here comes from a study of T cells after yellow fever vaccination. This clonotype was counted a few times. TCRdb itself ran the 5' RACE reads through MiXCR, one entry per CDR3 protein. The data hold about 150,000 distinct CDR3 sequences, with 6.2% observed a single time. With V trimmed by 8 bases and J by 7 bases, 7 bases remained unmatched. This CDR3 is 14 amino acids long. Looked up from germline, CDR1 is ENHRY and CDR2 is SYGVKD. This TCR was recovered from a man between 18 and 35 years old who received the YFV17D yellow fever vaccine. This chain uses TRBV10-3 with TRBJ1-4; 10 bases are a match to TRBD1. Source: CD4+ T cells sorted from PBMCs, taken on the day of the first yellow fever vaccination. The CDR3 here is CAISPRDRGEKLFF. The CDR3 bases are TGTGCCATCTCTCCCCGGGACAGGGGTGAAAAACTGTTTTTT.